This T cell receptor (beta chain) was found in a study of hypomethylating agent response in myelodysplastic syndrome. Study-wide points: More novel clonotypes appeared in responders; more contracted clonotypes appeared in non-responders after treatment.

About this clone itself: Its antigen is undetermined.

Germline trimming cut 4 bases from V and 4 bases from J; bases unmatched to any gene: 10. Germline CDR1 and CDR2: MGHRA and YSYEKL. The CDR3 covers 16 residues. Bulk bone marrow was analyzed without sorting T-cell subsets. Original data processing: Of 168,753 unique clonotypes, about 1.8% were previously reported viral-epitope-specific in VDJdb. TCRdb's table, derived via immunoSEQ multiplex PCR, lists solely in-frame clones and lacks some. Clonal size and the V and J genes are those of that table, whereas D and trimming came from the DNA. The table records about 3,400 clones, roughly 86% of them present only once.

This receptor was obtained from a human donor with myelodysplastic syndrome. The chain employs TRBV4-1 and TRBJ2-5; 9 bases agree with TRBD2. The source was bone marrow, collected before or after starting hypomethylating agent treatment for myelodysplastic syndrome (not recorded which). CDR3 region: CASSPKRGAGGETQYF. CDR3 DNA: TGCGCCAGCAGCCCAAAGCGGGGGGCTGGGGGAGAGACCCAGTACTTC.